This is a list of T cell receptor beta chains from one sample in a study of T cells after yellow fever vaccination. TCRdb re-called the 5' RACE reads through MiXCR, storing one row per CDR3 protein. The repertoire consists of 250,000 to 400,000 distinct CDR3 sequences, with roughly 4.3% occurring once and the leading ten covering 20% to 25%. The input for sequencing was PBMCs, taken 5 days after the yellow fever booster vaccination. The receptors here all came from a man between 18 and 29 years old who received the YFV17D yellow fever vaccine. CDR3s include the opening cysteine and the closing phenylalanine or tryptophan. A D gene is named only where the DNA matches it firmly. Expanded clones get a size class; other rows say once, few or many, or leave the size out.

d_gene: TRBD2
j_gene: TRBJ2-3
v_gene: TRBV20-1
abundance: -
CDR3nt: TGCAGTGCTAGAGATAGACAGCGGGGGATGGTAACAGATACGCAGTATTTT
CDR3aa: CSARDRQRGMVTDTQYF

d_gene: -
j_gene: TRBJ1-1
v_gene: TRBV29-1
abundance: few
CDR3nt: TGCAGTGTGTTGCGGGGAGAGATTGACACTGAAGCTTTCTTT
CDR3aa: CSVLRGEIDTEAFF

d_gene: -
j_gene: TRBJ1-5
v_gene: TRBV7-6
abundance: -
CDR3nt: TGTGCCAGCAGCTTAGGACCCCAGGGAAATGGTCAGCCCCAGCATTTT
CDR3aa: CASSLGPQGNGQPQHF

d_gene: TRBD1
j_gene: TRBJ2-2
v_gene: TRBV5-1
abundance: few
CDR3nt: TGCGCCAGCAGCTTGGAGGGACAGGGTTACGGGGAGCTGTTTTTT
CDR3aa: CASSLEGQGYGELFF

d_gene: -
j_gene: TRBJ2-5
v_gene: TRBV3-2
abundance: few
CDR3nt: TGTGCCAGCAGCCAAGGCTTGGCTAGCCAAGAGACCCAGTACTTC
CDR3aa: CASSQGLASQETQYF

d_gene: -
j_gene: TRBJ2-2
v_gene: TRBV7-3
abundance: -
CDR3nt: TGTGCCAGCAGCTCTATGGGGCGGATCGCGAACACCGGGGAGCTGTTTTTT
CDR3aa: CASSSMGRIANTGELFF

d_gene: -
j_gene: TRBJ1-1
v_gene: TRBV7-2
abundance: many
CDR3nt: TGTGCCAGCAGCTTAGTTTTGGACACTGAAGCTTTCTTT
CDR3aa: CASSLVLDTEAFF

d_gene: -
j_gene: TRBJ2-1
v_gene: TRBV6-5
abundance: few
CDR3nt: TGTGCCAGCGGCGCGGAGTTTTCGCAGTTCTTC
CDR3aa: CASGAEFSQFF

d_gene: -
j_gene: TRBJ2-6
v_gene: TRBV6-5
abundance: -
CDR3nt: TGTGCCAGCAAACTAGGCGACTCTGGGGCCAACGTCCTGACTTTC
CDR3aa: CASKLGDSGANVLTF

d_gene: -
j_gene: TRBJ2-3
v_gene: TRBV5-1
abundance: -
CDR3nt: TGCGCCAGCAGCTTGGCACTAGCTTTCACAGATACGCAGTATTTT
CDR3aa: CASSLALAFTDTQYF

d_gene: TRBD2
j_gene: TRBJ2-5
v_gene: TRBV4-2
abundance: many
CDR3nt: TGTGCCAGCAGCCTCGGACTAGCGGGGGGAATACGACAAGAGACCCAGTACTTC
CDR3aa: CASSLGLAGGIRQETQYF

d_gene: -
j_gene: TRBJ1-6
v_gene: TRBV9
abundance: -
CDR3nt: TGTGCCAGCAGCGCCAATCCCGGGACCCTGAGCGGTTCACCCCTCCACTTT
CDR3aa: CASSANPGTLSGSPLHF

d_gene: TRBD1
j_gene: TRBJ2-7
v_gene: TRBV20-1
abundance: -
CDR3nt: TGCAGTACCAAGCTTGGACAGGGAGGCGCCTACGAGCAGTACTTC
CDR3aa: CSTKLGQGGAYEQYF

d_gene: -
j_gene: TRBJ2-1
v_gene: TRBV29-1
abundance: -
CDR3nt: TGCAGCGTTGGAGGGGGGGCTCTATCTTACAATGAGCAGTTCTTC
CDR3aa: CSVGGGALSYNEQFF

d_gene: -
j_gene: TRBJ2-7
v_gene: TRBV5-1
abundance: many
CDR3nt: TGCGCCAGCAGCTTGGAGGGATTCGAGCAGTACTTC
CDR3aa: CASSLEGFEQYF

d_gene: TRBD2
j_gene: TRBJ2-5
v_gene: TRBV7-8
abundance: many
CDR3nt: TGTGCCAGCAGCTCCATTTGGCCCAGCGGGGACCAAGAGACCCAGTACTTC
CDR3aa: CASSSIWPSGDQETQYF

d_gene: -
j_gene: TRBJ2-1
v_gene: TRBV2
abundance: -
CDR3nt: TGTGCCAGCAGGGAATTAAATGAGCAGTTCTTC
CDR3aa: CASRELNEQFF

d_gene: -
j_gene: TRBJ2-6
v_gene: TRBV29-1
abundance: few
CDR3nt: TGCAGCGCAGGGAATTCTGGGGCCAACGTCCTGACTTTC
CDR3aa: CSAGNSGANVLTF

d_gene: TRBD1
j_gene: TRBJ2-2
v_gene: TRBV5-1
abundance: few
CDR3nt: TGCGCCAGCAGGTCTCCAGGGGGCCACACCGGGGAGCTGTTTTTT
CDR3aa: CASRSPGGHTGELFF

d_gene: TRBD2
j_gene: TRBJ2-3
v_gene: TRBV3-1
abundance: few
CDR3nt: TGTGCCAGCAGCCACAATCTAGCGGGGGGTCCACATACGCAGTATTTT
CDR3aa: CASSHNLAGGPHTQYF

d_gene: -
j_gene: TRBJ1-2
v_gene: TRBV7-9
abundance: few
CDR3nt: TGTGCCACCACACGCGTTCTAGGTGGCTACACCTTC
CDR3aa: CATTRVLGGYTF

d_gene: -
j_gene: TRBJ2-5
v_gene: TRBV19
abundance: few
CDR3nt: TGTGCCAGTAATCCAGGGCGGTCGTTCGAGGAGACCCAGTACTTC
CDR3aa: CASNPGRSFEETQYF

d_gene: TRBD1
j_gene: TRBJ2-7
v_gene: TRBV6-6
abundance: few
CDR3nt: TGTGCCAGCAGTTTGGGACAGGGGGCGTTAGAGCAGTACTTC
CDR3aa: CASSLGQGALEQYF

d_gene: TRBD1
j_gene: TRBJ1-2
v_gene: TRBV7-2
abundance: -
CDR3nt: TGTGCCAGCAGCCGATCGACAGGGGAGTATGGCTACACCTTC
CDR3aa: CASSRSTGEYGYTF

d_gene: -
j_gene: TRBJ2-7
v_gene: TRBV30
abundance: few
CDR3nt: TGTGCCTGGAGTGGTAGTCGCAGCGCCGAGCAGTACTTC
CDR3aa: CAWSGSRSAEQYF

d_gene: -
j_gene: TRBJ2-3
v_gene: TRBV24-1
abundance: few
CDR3nt: TGTGCCACCAGTACCGACCTGAGCACAGATACGCAGTATTTT
CDR3aa: CATSTDLSTDTQYF

d_gene: -
j_gene: TRBJ1-2
v_gene: TRBV7-2
abundance: many
CDR3nt: TGTGCCAGCAGCCCCCCGGGGCGGGGGAGCTATGGCTACACCTTC
CDR3aa: CASSPPGRGSYGYTF

d_gene: -
j_gene: TRBJ2-1
v_gene: TRBV14
abundance: few
CDR3nt: TGTGCCAGCAGCCAAGATGACTTTAGGGATTACCACAATGAGCAGTTCTTC
CDR3aa: CASSQDDFRDYHNEQFF

d_gene: -
j_gene: TRBJ2-5
v_gene: TRBV29-1
abundance: -
CDR3nt: TGCAGCCTCTGGGGCTCGGGAGAGACCCAGTACTTC
CDR3aa: CSLWGSGETQYF

d_gene: TRBD2
j_gene: TRBJ2-1
v_gene: TRBV7-3
abundance: many
CDR3nt: TGTGCCAGCAGCCCTCGGACTAGCGGTGAGCAGTTCTTC
CDR3aa: CASSPRTSGEQFF

d_gene: -
j_gene: TRBJ1-1
v_gene: TRBV5-1
abundance: few
CDR3nt: TGCGCCAGCAGCTTGACAGGATTGGAGACTGAAGCTTTCTTT
CDR3aa: CASSLTGLETEAFF

d_gene: TRBD1
j_gene: TRBJ2-1
v_gene: TRBV7-9
abundance: many
CDR3nt: TGTGCCAGCAGCCCCCGACAGGGTGGGATGGGCAATGAGCAGTTCTTC
CDR3aa: CASSPRQGGMGNEQFF

d_gene: TRBD1
j_gene: TRBJ2-2
v_gene: TRBV2
abundance: -
CDR3nt: TGTGCCAGCACTTACAGACAGGGAGCCGGGGAGCTGTTTTTT
CDR3aa: CASTYRQGAGELFF

d_gene: -
j_gene: TRBJ1-5
v_gene: TRBV7-8
abundance: -
CDR3nt: TGTGCCAGCAGCTCGTACAGAGCCCCTAGCAATCAGCCCCAGCATTTT
CDR3aa: CASSSYRAPSNQPQHF

d_gene: TRBD2
j_gene: TRBJ2-3
v_gene: TRBV7-9
abundance: -
CDR3nt: TGTGCCAGCAGCCCGATGAGGGGACTAGCGGGGGCCTACACAGATACGCAGTATTTT
CDR3aa: CASSPMRGLAGAYTDTQYF

d_gene: -
j_gene: TRBJ2-2
v_gene: TRBV20-1
abundance: few
CDR3nt: TGCAGTGCCCGTGTGGCAATTGGCACCGGGGAGCTGTTTTTT
CDR3aa: CSARVAIGTGELFF